This T cell receptor (beta chain) appears in the sequencing data of a study of T cell changes during pregnancy in multiple sclerosis. Germline CDR1 MRHNA, CDR2 SNTAGT. The trim removed 6 bases at V and 4 bases at J, leaving 4 bases unmatched. CDR3 length: 14 residues. Assay used: immunoSEQ multiplex PCR; TCRdb lists only in-frame clones, some missing. The sample holds tens of thousands of clones, 89% seen once. V is TRBV6-4 and J is TRBJ2-1; TRBD1 matches 9 bases. This receptor was taken from a female donor with multiple sclerosis, enrolled in a pregnancy study. The sample in question was CD8+ T cells from peripheral blood mononuclear cells, obtained in the third trimester of pregnancy. The chain's CDR3 is CASSKTGGYNEQFF. The CDR3 bases are TGTGCCAGCAGCAAGACAGGGGGGTACAATGAGCAGTTCTTC.